The sequence of this T cell receptor beta chain was determined in a study of CD8 T cells in ankylosing spondylitis. Germline values: CDR1 SGHRS, CDR2 YFSETQ. The CDR3 has 16 residues. Trimming cost V 0 bases and J 0 bases, with 11 bases left between them. TCRdb used MiXCR to reprocess the 5' RACE reads, holding one entry per CDR3 protein. This sample yields 250,000 to 300,000 distinct CDR3 sequences, of which about 20% are seen a single time; around 7.8% belongs to the top ten. Sequenced sample: blood, either unsorted or a sorted T cell fraction (not recorded which). The sequence was collected from a male donor with ankylosing spondylitis or in good health (not recorded which). The chain recombines TRBV5-1 with TRBJ2-3; D unresolved. The CDR3 region is CASSLEVSLSTDTQYF. The CDR3 nucleotides are TGCGCCAGCAGCTTGGAAGTGAGCTTGAGCACAGATACGCAGTATTTT. Full variable domain (rest looked up from reference TRBV5-1 and TRBJ2-3): KAGVTQTPRYLIKTRGQQVTLSCSPISGHRSVSWYQQTPGQGLQFLFEYFSETQRNKGNFPGRFSGRQFSNSRSEMNVSTLELGDSALYLCASSLEVSLSTDTQYFGPGTRLTVL.